A single sample is the source of the 8 T cell receptor beta chains below, sequenced in a study of blood T cell repertoires in COVID-19. The protocol was immunoSEQ multiplex PCR, while the TCRdb copy is restricted to in-frame clones and leaves out a portion. The table shows fewer than 150,000 clones, with about four fifths occurring only once. The sample comprised PBMCs or T cells enriched from blood (not recorded which). These receptors all come from a man aged 25-45 years who had recovered from COVID-19.

This chain joins TRBV27 and TRBJ1-2; the D gene is possibly TRBD1 (5 bases). Deletions cut 2 bases from V and 0 bases from J, with 13 bases between. The germline V gene encodes CDR1 MNHEY and CDR2 SMNVEV (reference sequence). The CDR3 is 16 amino acids. CDR3 in DNA: TGTGCCAGCAGTTTAAGGGGAGGTTTGGCTAACTATGGCTACACCTTC. This sequence encodes CASSLRGGLANYGYTF.

The chain links TRBV5-1 to TRBJ1-1; no firm D call. V shed 4 bases and J shed 8 bases, with 9 bases lying between them. The CDR3 is 11 amino acids. The germline V gene encodes CDR1 SGHRS and CDR2 YFSETQ. CDR3 in amino acids: CASSGSREAFF. The DNA for the CDR3 is TGCGCCAGCAGCGGGTCCAGGGAAGCTTTCTTT.

The V and J genes are TRBV5-1 and TRBJ2-3; 11 bases match TRBD2. CDR3 size: 15 residues. V lost 0 bases and J lost 6; bases outside the gene matches: 3. Germline V CDR1 and CDR2: SGHRS, YFSETQ. DNA for the CDR3: TGCGCCAGCAGCTTGGGACTAGCGGGGCTCGATACGCAGTATTTT. It codes for CASSLGLAGLDTQYF.

The chain is built from TRBV5-4 and TRBJ2-1; no reliable D call. CDR1 is SGHNT and CDR2 is YYREEE in the germline V gene (reference sequence). V shed 3 bases and J shed 8 bases, with 12 bases lying between them. The CDR3 spans 13 residues. In DNA form, the CDR3 reads TGTGCCAGCAGCTCCTATAGCTCCGATGAGCAGTTCTTC. Encoded protein: CASSSYSSDEQFF.

The chain has TRBV24-1 and TRBJ2-1; 8 bases are shared with TRBD2. The ends lost 4 bases at V and 9 bases at J; junction bases unmatched: 10. CDR3 size: 15 residues. Germline V gene data show CDR1 as KGHDR and CDR2 as SFDVKD. CDR3 DNA: TGTGCCACCAGTGACCCAAGCGGGAGTGGGAGTGAGCAGTTCTTC. Translating it yields CATSDPSGSGSEQFF.

The chain joins TRBV13 to TRBJ2-3; D is ambiguous. The germline gives CDR1 PRHDT, CDR2 FYEKMQ (reference sequence). The CDR3 is 12 amino acids. Trimming cost V 2 bases and J 8 bases, with 8 bases left between them. The CDR3 here is CASSLLVTTQYF. Here the CDR3 DNA reads TGTGCCAGCAGCTTACTAGTCACTACGCAGTATTTT.

The V call is TRBV15, the J call TRBJ2-7, with 8 bases identical to TRBD2. Unmatched junction bases numbered 27, after V lost 10 bases and J lost 1 base. There are 20 residues in the CDR3. Per the germline V gene, CDR1 is LNHNV and CDR2 is YYDKDF (reference sequence). The CDR3 protein is CAIVGRTPPWEVAGSYEQYV. The CDR3 bases are TGTGCCATAGTGGGGCGTACCCCCCCCTGGGAAGTAGCGGGGTCCTACGAGCAGTACGTC.

The chain employs TRBV6-4 and TRBJ2-2, with 9 bases lining up with TRBD1. The CDR3 has 15 residues. CDR1 MRHNA and CDR2 SNTAGT come from the germline V gene. After removal of 1 base from V and 4 bases from J, the junction contained 1 base not matched to a gene. CDR3 DNA: TGTGCCAGCAGTGACTTGACAGGGGGCACCGGGGAGCTGTTTTTT. Translated, it gives CASSDLTGGTGELFF.